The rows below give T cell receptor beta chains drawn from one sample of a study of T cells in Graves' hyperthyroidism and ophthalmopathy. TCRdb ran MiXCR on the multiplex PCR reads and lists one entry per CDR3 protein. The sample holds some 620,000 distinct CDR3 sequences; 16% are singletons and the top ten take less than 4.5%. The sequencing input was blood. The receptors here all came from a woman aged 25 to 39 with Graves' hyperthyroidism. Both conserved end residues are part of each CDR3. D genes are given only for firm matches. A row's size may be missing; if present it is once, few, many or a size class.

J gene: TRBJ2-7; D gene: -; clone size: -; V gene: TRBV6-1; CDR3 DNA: TGTGCCAGCATGAGGGTAGGGGGGGCTCAAGAGCAGTACTTC; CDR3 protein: CASMRVGGAQEQYF
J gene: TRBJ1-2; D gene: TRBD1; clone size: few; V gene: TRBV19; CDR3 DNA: TGTGCCAGTAGCTACGGACAGGGGGCTGGAGGCTACACCTTC; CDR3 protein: CASSYGQGAGGYTF
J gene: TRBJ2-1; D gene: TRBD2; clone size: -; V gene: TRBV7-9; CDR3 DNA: TGTGCCAGCAGCTCGGGGACTAGCGGGAGCTACAATGAGCGGTTCTTC; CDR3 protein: CASSSGTSGSYNERFF
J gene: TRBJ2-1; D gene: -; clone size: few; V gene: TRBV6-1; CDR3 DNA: TGTGCCAGCAGTTATATGATAGGGCGTGAGCAGTTCTTC; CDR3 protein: CASSYMIGREQFF
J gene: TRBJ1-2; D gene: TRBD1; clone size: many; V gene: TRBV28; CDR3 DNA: TGTGCCAGCAGGACCGGGACAGGGTTTAACTATGGCTACACCTTC; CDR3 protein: CASRTGTGFNYGYTF
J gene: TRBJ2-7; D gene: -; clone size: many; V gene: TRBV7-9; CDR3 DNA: TGTGCCAGCAGCTCCTACCGGGACAAAACCTACGAGCAGTACTTC; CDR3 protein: CASSSYRDKTYEQYF
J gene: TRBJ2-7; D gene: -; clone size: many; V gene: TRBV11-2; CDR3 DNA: TGTGCCAGCAGCTTAGTTGGGAGCGGGTTTTCCTACGAGCAGTACTTC; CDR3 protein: CASSLVGSGFSYEQYF
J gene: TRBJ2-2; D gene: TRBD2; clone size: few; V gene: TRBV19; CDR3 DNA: TGTGCCAGTAAAGTAGCGGGTCCGAACACCGGGGAGCTGTTTTTT; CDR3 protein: CASKVAGPNTGELFF
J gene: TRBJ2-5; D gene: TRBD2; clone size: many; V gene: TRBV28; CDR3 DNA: TGTGCCAGCATCCCCCTGGCGGGAGGACGAGAGACCCAGTACTTC; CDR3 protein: CASIPLAGGRETQYF
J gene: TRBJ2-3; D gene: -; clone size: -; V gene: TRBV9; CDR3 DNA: TGTGCCAGCAGCGTCGGGGCGCAGGAAGGGTCTACGCAGTATTTT; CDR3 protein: CASSVGAQEGSTQYF
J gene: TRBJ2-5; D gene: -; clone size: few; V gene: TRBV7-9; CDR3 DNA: TGTGCCAGCGGTAATAACAAGGTCCAAGAGACCCAGTACTTC; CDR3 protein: CASGNNKVQETQYF
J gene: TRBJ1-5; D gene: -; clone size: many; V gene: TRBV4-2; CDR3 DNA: TGTGCCAGCAGCCTGGGTAGTGTTCAGCCCCAGCATTTT; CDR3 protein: CASSLGSVQPQHF
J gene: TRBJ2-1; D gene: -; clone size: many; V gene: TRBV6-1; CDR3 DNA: TGTGCCAGCAGTGGAGACTACCAAGCTTCCTACAATGAGCAGTTCTTC; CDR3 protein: CASSGDYQASYNEQFF
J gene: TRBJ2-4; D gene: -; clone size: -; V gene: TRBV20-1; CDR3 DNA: TGCAGTGCTAGAGACCCCCTAGGAGCGGACATTCAGTACTTC; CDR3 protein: CSARDPLGADIQYF
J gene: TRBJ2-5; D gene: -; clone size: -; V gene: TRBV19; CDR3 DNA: TGTGCCAGTAGTAAGACATTTGAGACCCAGTACTTC; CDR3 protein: CASSKTFETQYF
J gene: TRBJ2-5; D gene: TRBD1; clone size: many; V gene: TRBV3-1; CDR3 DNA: TGTGCCAGCAGCCCGTCAACCGGGACAGGTGGAGAGACCCAGTACTTC; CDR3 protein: CASSPSTGTGGETQYF
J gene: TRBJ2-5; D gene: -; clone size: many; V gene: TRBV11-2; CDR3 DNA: TGTGCCAGCAGCTTAGAAGGGACCCAGTACTTC; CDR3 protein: CASSLEGTQYF
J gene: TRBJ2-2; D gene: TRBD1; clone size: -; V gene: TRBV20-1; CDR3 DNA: TGCAGTGCTAGAGTCCCGGACAGGGGGCTCAACACCGGGGAGCTGTTTTTT; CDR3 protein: CSARVPDRGLNTGELFF
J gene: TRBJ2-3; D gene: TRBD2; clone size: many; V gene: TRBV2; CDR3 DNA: TGTGCCAGCACGGGGGGGACCGATACGCAGTATTTT; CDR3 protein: CASTGGTDTQYF
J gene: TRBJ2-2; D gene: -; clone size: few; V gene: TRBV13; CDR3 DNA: TGTGCCAGCTCAACCGTTACCACCGGGGAGCTGTTTTTT; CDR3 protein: CASSTVTTGELFF
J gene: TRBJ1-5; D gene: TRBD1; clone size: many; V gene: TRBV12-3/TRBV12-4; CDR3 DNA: TGTGCCAGCAGTTACACAGGGGCCAATCAGCCCCAGCATTTT; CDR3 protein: CASSYTGANQPQHF
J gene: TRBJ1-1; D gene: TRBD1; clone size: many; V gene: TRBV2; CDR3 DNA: TGTGCCAGCAGAAGTAACGTGGGACAGGGGAGGTTAGGGGCTTTCTTT; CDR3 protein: CASRSNVGQGRLGAFF
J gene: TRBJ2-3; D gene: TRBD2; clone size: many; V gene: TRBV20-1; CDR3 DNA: TGCAGTGCTGAAATAGCGGGAGGGCCGACAGATACGCAGTATTTT; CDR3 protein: CSAEIAGGPTDTQYF
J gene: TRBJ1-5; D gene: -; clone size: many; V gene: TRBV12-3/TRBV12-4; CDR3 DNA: TGTGCCAGCAGTTTATCGAAGGGGGGGGTGACCAATCAGCCCCAGCATTTT; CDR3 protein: CASSLSKGGVTNQPQHF
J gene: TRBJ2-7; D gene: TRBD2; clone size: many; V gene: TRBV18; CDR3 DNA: TGTGCCAGCTCACCCCCGGGACTAGCGGGAGTCGAGCAGTACTTC; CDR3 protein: CASSPPGLAGVEQYF
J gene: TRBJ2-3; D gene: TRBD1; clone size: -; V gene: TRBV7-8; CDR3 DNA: TGTGCCAGCAGCCCTCCGGGACAGGGTTCAGATACGCAGTATTTT; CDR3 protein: CASSPPGQGSDTQYF
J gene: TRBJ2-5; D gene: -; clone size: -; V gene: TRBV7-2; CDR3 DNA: TGTGCCAGCAGCTTAGGGGGATGGGGCGGTGCGGGGACCCAGTACTTC; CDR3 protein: CASSLGGWGGAGTQYF
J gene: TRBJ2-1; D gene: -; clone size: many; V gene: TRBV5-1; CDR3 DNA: TGCGCCAGCAGCTTGGAGGCGGGGCGGGTATATGAGCAGTTCTTC; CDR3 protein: CASSLEAGRVYEQFF
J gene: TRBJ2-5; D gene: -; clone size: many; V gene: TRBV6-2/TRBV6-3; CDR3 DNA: TGTGCCAGCAGTTACGACGGACAGTATCAAGAGACCCAGTACTTC; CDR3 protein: CASSYDGQYQETQYF
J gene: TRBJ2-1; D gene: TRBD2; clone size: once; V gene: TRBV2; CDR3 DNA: TGTGCCGGCCAACAATTGACTAGCGGGAGTAGGGGGTTCTTC; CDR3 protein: CAGQQLTSGSRGFF
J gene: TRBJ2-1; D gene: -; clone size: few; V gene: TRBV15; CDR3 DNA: TGTGCCACCAGCCAGGGCAGGGGTTTAGGCAATGAGCAGTTCTTC; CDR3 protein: CATSQGRGLGNEQFF